The text below deals with one T cell receptor (beta chain). Replicate PCRs for sorted subsets used around 200 ng DNA; this equaled tens of thousands of T cell genomes. Assay used: immunoSEQ multiplex PCR; TCRdb lists only in-frame clones, some missing. The sample lists about 1.1 million clones, approximately 80% occurring once. These data come from a study of shared clonotypes between healthy human individuals. Looked up from germline, CDR1 is MNHNY and CDR2 is SVGAGI (reference sequence). Trimming took off 5 bases at V and 0 bases at J, with 11 bases between the two ends. The CDR3 runs 14 residues. The sequenced material came from memory CD4+ T cells from PBMCs. Subset: CD45RA-negative fraction. The receptor comes from a man between 18 and 35 years old in good health. Some clones in this sample may be carry-over from other donors' samples. V usage is TRBV6-6 and J usage is TRBJ2-7; D uncertain. The CDR3 protein is CASSRRADSYEQYF. The CDR3 DNA reads TGTGCCAGCAGTCGAAGGGCCGACTCCTACGAGCAGTACTTC.